A single sample gave rise to the 16 T cell receptor beta chains below, sequenced in a study of CD8 T cells in Susac syndrome. Reverse transcription of about 0.45 to 1 ug RNA used random hexamers. TCRdb re-derived calls from the immunoSEQ multiplex PCR reads in MiXCR, one entry per CDR3 protein. The sample includes about 110,000 distinct CDR3 sequences, approximately 93% of them seen just once. The sequencing input was CD8+ T cells from PBMCs. The receptors were gathered from a human donor with Susac syndrome.

The V and J genes are TRBV7-9 and TRBJ2-1; possibly TRBD1 or TRBD2 for D (7 bases each). Germline V lookup: CDR1 SEHNR, CDR2 FQNEAQ (reference sequence). The V and J ends lost 4 bases and 10 bases respectively, with 20 bases between them. The CDR3 length is 15 residues. CDR3 in amino acids: CASSSRGGPAGEQFF. CDR3 DNA: TGTGCCAGCAGCTCCAGGGGGGGTCCCGCTGGGGAGCAGTTCTTC.

The rearrangement uses TRBV20-1 and TRBJ1-5; the match to TRBD1 covers 9 bases. Germline-derived CDR1 and CDR2 are DFQATT and SNEGSKA (reference sequence). The CDR3 loop spans 13 amino acids. V was pared by 6 bases and J by 7 bases, with 7 bases of the junction left unmatched. CDR3 in amino acids: CSARDREGQPQHF. Written as DNA, the CDR3 is TGCAGTGCCAGGGACAGGGAGGGCCAGCCCCAGCATTTT.

This chain joins TRBV27 and TRBJ2-2; D gene ambiguous. V lost 3 bases and J lost 6, with 8 bases in between. CDR1 and CDR2 from the germline V gene are MNHEY and SMNVEV (reference sequence). The CDR3 is 13 amino acids. The CDR3 sequence is CASSFRQAGELFF. CDR3 bases: TGTGCCAGCAGTTTTAGGCAGGCCGGGGAGCTGTTTTTT.

The V and J genes are TRBV5-1 and TRBJ2-1; maybe TRBD2 (5 bases). The germline gives CDR1 SGHRS, CDR2 YFSETQ. This CDR3 has 11 residues. V lost 4 bases and J 9 bases, leaving 8 bases between the germline ends. The CDR3 DNA reads as TGCGCCAGCAGCACTAGTGGTGAGCAGTTCTTC. It is translated as CASSTSGEQFF.

CDR3 in amino acids: CASSPGRRPNYGYTF. CDR3 bases: TGTGCCAGCAGCCCAGGCCGGCGGCCTAACTATGGCTACACCTTC. This chain connects TRBV7-9 to TRBJ1-2, with D uncertain. Trimming cost V 5 bases and J 0 bases, with 13 bases left between them. From germline, CDR1 is SEHNR and CDR2 FQNEAQ (reference sequence). CDR3 size: 15 residues.

The chain couples TRBV9 to TRBJ1-1; tentatively, D is TRBD1 (5 bases). The germline CDR1 and CDR2 sequences are SGDLS and YYNGEE. CDR3 size: 13 residues. Between the trimmed V and J ends, which lost 4 bases and 11 bases, there was a span of 18 bases. CDR3 sequence reads: CASSSRTSGTAFF. CDR3 DNA sequence: TGTGCCAGCAGCTCCCGCACCTCGGGGACGGCTTTCTTT. Based on the CDR3 plus reference TRBV9 and TRBJ1-1, the full variable domain is DSGVTQTPKHLITATGQRVTLRCSPRSGDLSVYWYQQSLDQGLQFLIQYYNGEERAKGNILERFSAQQFPDLHSELNLSSLELGDSALYFCASSSRTSGTAFFGQGTRLTVV.

This sequence joins TRBV11-1 and TRBJ2-7; 10 bases match TRBD1. CDR1 is SGHAT, CDR2 FQDESV, per germline (reference sequence). The V and J ends lost 5 bases and 4 bases, in that order; junction bases with no gene match: 11. The CDR3 is made up of 16 amino acids. The chain's CDR3 is CASSPGRTGGQYEQYF. In nucleotides, the CDR3 is TGTGCCAGCAGCCCCGGGAGGACAGGGGGTCAATACGAGCAGTACTTC.

The rearrangement joins TRBV27 to TRBJ2-7; D unresolved. Germline-derived CDR1 and CDR2 are MNHEY and SMNVEV (reference sequence). The CDR3 runs 11 residues. The ends were cut back, 3 bases at V and 5 bases at J, with 5 bases in the middle. In nucleotides, the CDR3 is TGTGCCAGCAGTTTCCGGAACGAGCAGTACTTC. This codes for CASSFRNEQYF.

V usage is TRBV19 and J usage is TRBJ2-5, with D possibly being TRBD1 (5 bases). The CDR3 runs to 15 residues. The germline CDR1 and CDR2 sequences are LNHDA and SQIVND (reference sequence). The germline V and J ends were trimmed by 0 bases and 2 bases, with 10 bases remaining between them. The CDR3 protein is CASSIEYWTQETQYF. The CDR3 region has the DNA TGTGCCAGTAGTATAGAGTACTGGACACAAGAGACCCAGTACTTC. The full variable domain, with the rest looked up from reference TRBV19 and TRBJ2-5, is DGGITQSPKYLFRKEGQNVTLSCEQNLNHDAMYWYRQDPGQGLRLIYYSQIVNDFQKGDIAEGYSVSREKKESFPLTVTSAQKNPTAFYLCASSIEYWTQETQYFGPGTRLLVL.

The chain joins TRBV9 to TRBJ2-2; no clear D gene. CDR3 length: 14 amino acids. The V and J ends lost 3 bases and 0 bases respectively, with 6 bases between them. The germline CDR1 and CDR2 sequences are SGDLS and YYNGEE. The CDR3 loop is CASSDDTNTGELFF. The CDR3 DNA is TGTGCCAGCAGCGACGACACGAACACCGGGGAGCTGTTTTTT.

This clonotype has just a few counts. CDR3 DNA: TGTGCCAGCAGCGTAGGGGGGTCCACCTACGAGCAGTACTTC. Its protein is CASSVGGSTYEQYF. The J gene is TRBJ2-7, the V gene TRBV9; D may be TRBD1 or TRBD2 (5 bases each). Between the trimmed V and J ends, which lost 0 bases and 2 bases, there was a span of 9 bases. This CDR3 comprises 14 residues. CDR1 is SGDLS and CDR2 is YYNGEE in the germline V gene.

In nucleotides, the CDR3 is TGTGCCACCAGTAGGGACAGAGTCTATGGCTACACCTTC. Amino acids: CATSRDRVYGYTF. The rearrangement uses TRBV24-1 and TRBJ1-2, with 7 bases lining up with TRBD1. Germline loops: CDR1 KGHDR, CDR2 SFDVKD. V dropped 6 bases and J dropped 4; count of bases not matched to a gene: 4. The CDR3 consists of 13 residues.

The chain joins TRBV20-1 to TRBJ2-7; D gene ambiguous. Trimming removed 0 bases from V and 7 bases from J, with 10 bases in between. This CDR3 has 12 residues. Germline CDR1 DFQATT, CDR2 SNEGSKA (reference sequence). The CDR3, as DNA: TGCAGTGCTAGAGATGCCACGCGTGAGCAGTACTTC. Its translation is CSARDATREQYF.

This sequence joins TRBV20-1 and TRBJ2-5; unclear D gene. The CDR3 is 11 amino acids. V shed 2 bases and J shed 9 bases, with 10 bases lying between them. Germline CDR1 DFQATT, CDR2 SNEGSKA (reference sequence). The CDR3 spells CSARLNGAQYF. The CDR3 bases are TGCAGTGCTAGACTTAATGGTGCCCAGTACTTC.

The chain couples TRBV18 to TRBJ1-2, with unresolved D. With 3 bases removed from V and 0 bases from J, the gap between germline ends came to 8 bases. Per germline, CDR1 KGHSH and CDR2 LQKENI. The CDR3 has 14 residues. The CDR3 DNA is TGTGCCAGCTCACCCCCGTCAGCTAACTATGGCTACACCTTC. Protein sequence: CASSPPSANYGYTF.

The genes are TRBV3-1 and TRBJ2-7; the match to TRBD2 covers 11 bases. Germline assignment: CDR1 LGHDT and CDR2 YNNKEL (reference sequence). V lost 0 bases, J lost 6 bases, and 16 bases stayed unmatched. CDR3 length: 19 amino acids. CDR3 sequence: CASSQDRLAGGTDTLEQYF. The CDR3, as DNA: TGTGCCAGCAGCCAAGATCGGCTAGCGGGGGGTACCGATACGCTCGAGCAGTACTTC.